A selection of T cell receptor beta chains follows, all from one sample in a study of T cell responses to AZD1222 COVID-19 vaccine. Here immunoSEQ multiplex PCR was the method, and the copy in TCRdb shows in-frame clones only, minus some. The table records 55,000 to 85,000 clones, around 83% of them present only once. The sequences come from peripheral blood, collected on day 0 of AZD1222 vaccination. Receptors originate from an adult in good health. Both conserved end residues are part of each CDR3. The order of the fields is CDR3 length, clone size, D gene, J gene, V gene, CDR3 DNA, CDR3 protein. D genes are given only for firm matches. The size field is filled for only some rows; it gives once, few, many or a size class.

length: 12; size: NA; D: NA; J: TRBJ1-6; V: TRBV28; DNA: TGTGCCAGCAGTTTTACGCTGTCACCCCTCCACTTT; CDR3: CASSFTLSPLHF
length: 16; size: NA; D: TRBD1; J: TRBJ2-2; V: TRBV5-1; DNA: TGCGCCAGCAGCTCAGGACAGGGGGCATTTGGCGGGGAGCTGTTTTTT; CDR3: CASSSGQGAFGGELFF
length: 12; size: NA; D: NA; J: TRBJ2-7; V: TRBV10-2; DNA: TGCGCCAGCAGTGAAATGGGCAGCGAGCAGTACTTC; CDR3: CASSEMGSEQYF
length: 14; size: NA; D: TRBD1; J: TRBJ2-2; V: TRBV29-1; DNA: TGCAGCGTAACGACAGGGATGGGTCACCGGGGAGCTGTTTTT; CDR3: CSVTTGMGHRGAVF
length: 11; size: NA; D: NA; J: TRBJ2-7; V: TRBV5-1; DNA: TGCGCCAGCAGCGACCTCTACGAGCAGTACTTC; CDR3: CASSDLYEQYF
length: 16; size: NA; D: TRBD2; J: TRBJ2-1; V: TRBV2; DNA: TGTGCCAGCAGTGAACGGGGCGGGGGAAATTACAATGAGCAGTTCTTC; CDR3: CASSERGGGNYNEQFF
length: 14; size: NA; D: NA; J: TRBJ1-1; V: TRBV11-3; DNA: TGTGCCAGCAGCTTAGCCAGGCAGCGGTGTGAAGCTTTCTTT; CDR3: CASSLARQRCEAFF
length: 15; size: NA; D: NA; J: TRBJ2-5; V: TRBV5-1; DNA: TGCGCCAGCAGCTTGACCGGGACTTCTCAAGAGACCCAGTACTTC; CDR3: CASSLTGTSQETQYF
length: 11; size: NA; D: NA; J: TRBJ1-1; V: TRBV29-1; DNA: TGCAGCGTCCGAATTAGGACTGAAGCTTTCTTT; CDR3: CSVRIRTEAFF
length: 17; size: NA; D: TRBD1; J: TRBJ1-5; V: TRBV4-1; DNA: TGCGCCAGCAGTACCATACATCGGCTACAGGGGGATCAGCCCCAGCATTTT; CDR3: CASSTIHRLQGDQPQHF
length: 15; size: few; D: TRBD2; J: TRBJ2-7; V: TRBV19; DNA: TGTGCCAGCAGCCTTGAATTGCGGGGGTTCGACGAGCAGTACTTC; CDR3: CASSLELRGFDEQYF